This TCR beta chain derives from a study of regulatory T cells in long-lasting Graves disease. Overall study results and limits: For persistent Graves' patients, TCR diversity was lower than for newly diagnosed ones. In persistent patients, shared public clonotypes (over 2,500) outnumbered those in new patients (roughly 1,000). Newly diagnosed disease favored TRBV20-1 and TRBJ2-1 over persistent disease. Possibly, too few samples lowered accuracy.

Time point meaning: persistent/refractory GD, antithyroid drugs over 5 years with positive TRAb. The TCR library was prepared using RNA isolated from PBMCs. This clonotype showed up just a few times. Antigen unknown. Researchers made TCR beta libraries by using iRepertoire HTBI primers and running Arm-PCR on CDR3 regions. TCRdb analysed the multiplex PCR reads with MiXCR anew, one entry per CDR3 protein. Altogether roughly 700,000 distinct CDR3 sequences are present, around 30% being singletons, with the ten largest covering roughly 41%. This CDR3 contains 15 residues. Trimming cost V 6 bases and J 7 bases, with 18 bases left between them.

The chain links TRBV12-3 or TRBV12-4 to TRBJ1-4; D ambiguous. The source material was peripheral blood mononuclear cells (PBMCs), sampled when the disease was refractory, from a patient treated with antithyroid drugs. The TCR sequence derives from a female donor with Graves disease. In nucleotides, the CDR3 is TGTGCCAGCAGGGGGATAGAGGGTGTCGGTGAAAAACTGTTTTTT. This encodes CASRGIEGVGEKLFF.